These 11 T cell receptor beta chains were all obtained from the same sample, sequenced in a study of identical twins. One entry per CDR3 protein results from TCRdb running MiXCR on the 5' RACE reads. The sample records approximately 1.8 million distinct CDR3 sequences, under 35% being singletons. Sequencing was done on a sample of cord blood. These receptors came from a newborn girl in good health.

The CDR3 coding sequence is TGTGCCAGCAGCCAAGATGGGACAGGGAGTTTCAAGGACTACGAGCAGTACTTC. This encodes CASSQDGTGSFKDYEQYF. The rearrangement uses TRBV4-2 and TRBJ2-7, with 9 bases fitting TRBD1. CDR1 is LGHNA and CDR2 is YNFKEQ in the germline V gene. CDR3 length equals 18 residues. J lost 3 bases, V lost 0 bases, and 12 bases had no gene match.

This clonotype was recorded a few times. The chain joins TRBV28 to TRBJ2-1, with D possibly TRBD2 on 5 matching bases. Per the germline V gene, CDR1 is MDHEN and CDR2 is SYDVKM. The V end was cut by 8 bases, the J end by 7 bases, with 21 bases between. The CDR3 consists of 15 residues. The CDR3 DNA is TGTGCCAGCGTCCCCACTGGGCGGGCAAGAAATGAGCAGTTCTTC. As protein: CASVPTGRARNEQFF.

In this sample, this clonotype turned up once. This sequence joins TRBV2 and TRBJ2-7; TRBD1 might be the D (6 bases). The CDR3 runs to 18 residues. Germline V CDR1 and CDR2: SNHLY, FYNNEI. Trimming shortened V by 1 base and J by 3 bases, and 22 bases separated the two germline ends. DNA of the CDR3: TGTGCCAGCAGTGAAGGAAAGGTTTTGAGGGGGTCTCGCTACGAGCAGTACTTC. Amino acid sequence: CASSEGKVLRGSRYEQYF. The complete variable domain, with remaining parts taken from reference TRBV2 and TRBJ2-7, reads EPEVTQTPSHQVTQMGQEVILRCVPISNHLYFYWYRQILGQKVEFLVSFYNNEISEKSEIFDDQFSVERPDGSNFTLKIRSTKLEDSAMYFCASSEGKVLRGSRYEQYFGPGTRLTVT.

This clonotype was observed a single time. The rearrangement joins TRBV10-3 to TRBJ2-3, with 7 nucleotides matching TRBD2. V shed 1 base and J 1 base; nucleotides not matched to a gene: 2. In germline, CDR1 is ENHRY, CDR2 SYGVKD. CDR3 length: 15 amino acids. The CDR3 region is CAISEFGLGTDTQYF. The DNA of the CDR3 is TGTGCCATCAGTGAGTTCGGACTAGGCACAGATACGCAGTATTTT.

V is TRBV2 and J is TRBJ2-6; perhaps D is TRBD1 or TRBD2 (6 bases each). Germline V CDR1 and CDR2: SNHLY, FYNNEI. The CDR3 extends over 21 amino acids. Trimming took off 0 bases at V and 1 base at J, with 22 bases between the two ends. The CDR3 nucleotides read TGTGCCAGCAGTGAAGCGCTTATTTATGGGGGGCGTGGATCTGGGGCCAACGTCCTGACTTTC. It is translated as CASSEALIYGGRGSGANVLTF.

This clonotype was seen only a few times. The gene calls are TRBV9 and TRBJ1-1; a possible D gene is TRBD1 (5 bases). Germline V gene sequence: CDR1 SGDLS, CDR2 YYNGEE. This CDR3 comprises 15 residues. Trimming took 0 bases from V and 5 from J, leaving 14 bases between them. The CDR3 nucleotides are TGTGCCAGCAGCGTAGCCGGGAGGCAGGGAACTGAAGCTTTCTTT. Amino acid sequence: CASSVAGRQGTEAFF.

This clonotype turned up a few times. The CDR3: CASSGSVPGELFF. For the CDR3, the DNA is TGTGCCAGCAGCGGGAGTGTTCCCGGGGAGCTGTTTTTT. The V call is TRBV28, the J call TRBJ2-2, with a tentative D call TRBD2 (6 bases). The CDR3 has 13 residues. The V end lost 6 bases, the J end lost 6 bases, and 11 bases lay between the germline ends. Germline CDR1 reads MDHEN; CDR2 reads SYDVKM.

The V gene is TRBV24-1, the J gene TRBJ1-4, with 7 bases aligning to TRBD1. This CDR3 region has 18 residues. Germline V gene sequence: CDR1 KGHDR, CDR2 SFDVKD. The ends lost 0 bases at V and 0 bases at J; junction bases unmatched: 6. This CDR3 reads CATSDLSGQFATNEKLFF. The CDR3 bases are TGTGCCACCAGTGATTTGTCGGGACAGTTTGCAACTAATGAAAAACTGTTTTTT.

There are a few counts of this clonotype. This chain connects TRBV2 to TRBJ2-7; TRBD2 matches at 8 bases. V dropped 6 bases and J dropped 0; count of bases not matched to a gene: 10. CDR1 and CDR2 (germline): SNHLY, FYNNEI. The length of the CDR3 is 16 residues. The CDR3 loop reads CASSDPSGFSSYEQYF. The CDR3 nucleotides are TGTGCCAGCAGCGATCCTAGCGGGTTTAGCTCCTACGAGCAGTACTTC.

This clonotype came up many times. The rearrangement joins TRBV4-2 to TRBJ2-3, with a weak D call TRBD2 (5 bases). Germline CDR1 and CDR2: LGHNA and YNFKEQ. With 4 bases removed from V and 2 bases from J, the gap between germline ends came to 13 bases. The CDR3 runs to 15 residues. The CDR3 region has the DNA TGTGCCAGCAGCCGAACCAGCGGAGCCACAGATACGCAGTATTTT. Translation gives CASSRTSGATDTQYF.

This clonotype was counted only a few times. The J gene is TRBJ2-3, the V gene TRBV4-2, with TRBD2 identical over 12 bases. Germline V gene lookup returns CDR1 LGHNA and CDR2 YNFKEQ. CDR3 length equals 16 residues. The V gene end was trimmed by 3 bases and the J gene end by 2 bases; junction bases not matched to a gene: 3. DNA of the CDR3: TGTGCCAGCAGCCATAGGACTAGCGGGGCCACAGATACGCAGTATTTT. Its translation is CASSHRTSGATDTQYF.